Shown below are 16 T cell receptor beta chains from a single sample sequenced in a study of CD8+CD57+ T cells in acquired aplastic anemia. The template for TCR beta VDJ and CDR3 sequence profiling was genomic DNA. TCRdb re-called the reads through MiXCR, storing one row per CDR3 protein. The sample carries approximately 260,000 distinct CDR3 sequences, 70% to 85% recorded once. Patients who underwent sequencing had shown CD8+CD57+ cell expansion by flow cytometry. The sample taken for sequencing was sorted CD4+, CD8+, or CD8+CD57+ T cells (not recorded which) from PBMCs. Receptor source: a human donor with aplastic anemia.

V and J are TRBV12-3 or TRBV12-4 and TRBJ2-1; D is uncertain. V was shortened by 7 bases and J by 6 bases, with 13 bases between the two germline ends. There are 13 residues in the CDR3. CDR3 residues: CASTSFFGNEQFF. The DNA of the CDR3 is TGTGCCAGCACGAGTTTCTTTGGCAATGAGCAGTTCTTC.

As concerns this clonotype: One end of the junction does not line up with germline, which may come from a read error. The chain is built from TRBV7-4 and TRBJ2-5; D is unclear. Germline V gene data show CDR1 as SGHVT and CDR2 as SQSDAQ. CDR3 length: 15 amino acids. CDR3 sequence reads: CASSLVGGPDTTHYF. The CDR3 DNA sequence: TGTGCCAGCAGCTTAGTGGGCGGTCCCGATACGACCCATTACTTC.

This clonotype appeared once. The chain recombines TRBV9 with TRBJ2-7; the D gene could be TRBD1 or TRBD2 (5 bases each). The CDR3 consists of 15 residues. CDR1 and CDR2 from the germline V gene are SGDLS and YYNGEE. V lost 7 bases to trimming and J lost 11 bases, with 28 bases between them. CDR3 region: CASGAAGSVYYVEYF. Written as DNA, the CDR3 is TGTGCCAGCGGAGCAGCAGGGAGCGTCTACTACGTGGAGTACTTC.

This clonotype was observed a handful of times. V gene TRBV29-1 combines with J gene TRBJ1-2; D ambiguous. With 6 bases removed from V and 10 bases from J, the gap between germline ends came to 18 bases. CDR1 is SQVTM, CDR2 ANQGSEA, per germline. The length of the CDR3 is 12 residues. The CDR3 reads CSVAGEKFDYTF. CDR3 bases: TGCAGCGTGGCCGGGGAAAAGTTTGACTACACCTTC.

This chain joins TRBV11-3 and TRBJ2-1; D remains ambiguous. Trimming cost V 0 bases and J 4 bases, with 10 bases left between them. Germline CDR1 SGHNT, CDR2 YENEEA. The CDR3 is 15 amino acids. DNA for the CDR3: TGTGCCAGCAGCTTAGATCTCGCAGTATACAATGAGCAGTTCTTC. This codes for CASSLDLAVYNEQFF.

About this clonotype itself: A read error may account for a junction end that differs from germline. The chain uses TRBV7-8 and TRBJ1-6; D remains unclear. The CDR3 contains 14 residues. Germline CDR1 SGHVS, CDR2 FQNEAQ. The CDR3 nucleotides read TGTGCCAGCAGCTTAACGGGAGATCCCGATCCGCTCCATTTT. It specifies CASSLTGDPDPLHF.

As to this clonotype: The conserved phenylalanine or tryptophan is not found at the CDR3 terminus, so this likely reflects a read error. The DNA is left out, because the CDR3 cannot be placed on it with certainty; the CDR3 is given as TCRdb lists it. This chain uses TRBV7-3 with TRBJ1-5; TRBD1 is the table's D call, not checked against the DNA. Germline values: CDR1 SGHTA, CDR2 FQGTGA. The CDR3 sequence runs 12 residues, both termini included. This CDR3 is CASGFRGTDTHY.

Of note for this clonotype: This CDR3 fails to terminate in the conserved phenylalanine or tryptophan, so it likely reflects a read error. The chain joins TRBV10-3 to TRBJ2-1; 7 nucleotides line up with TRBD1. CDR1 is ENHRY, CDR2 SYGVKD, per germline. V shed 6 bases, J shed 11 bases, and the junction held 19 bases outside the gene matches. The CDR3 sequence is 16 residues long. DNA of the CDR3: TGTGCCATCAGCCAGGGGGACCTAAACAATCAGCCCCAGCAGTTCTGT. Amino acid sequence: CAISQGDLNNQPQQFC.

Concerning this clonotype: At one end, the junction sequence differs from germline, possibly due to a read error. V usage is TRBV2 and J usage is TRBJ2-7; 7 positions agree with TRBD1. Germline values: CDR1 SNHLY, CDR2 FYNNEI. This CDR3 spans 14 amino acids. The CDR3 DNA is TGTGCCAGCAGGCCGGACAGGTTCTCCTACGAGCAGCACTTC. It yields the protein CASRPDRFSYEQHF.

About this clonotype itself: The junction departs from germline at one end; a sequencing error may be responsible. The chain links TRBV7-6 to TRBJ2-5; perhaps TRBD1 as D (6 bases). Germline values: CDR1 SGHVS, CDR2 FNYEAQ. The CDR3 contains 14 residues. In DNA, the CDR3 is TGTGCCACCAGCTTAGCCAACGGGACAAAAAACCCCCAGTTC. Translating it yields CATSLANGTKNPQF.

This clonotype appeared once. A read error may produce the germline difference seen at one junction end. J is TRBJ2-5 and V is TRBV7-7; perhaps TRBD1 as D (7 bases). CDR1 and CDR2 from the germline V gene are SSHAT and FNYEAQ (reference sequence). This CDR3 contains 14 residues. The CDR3 loop is CASSQGGGNGQEEF. The CDR3 DNA sequence: TGTGCCAGCAGCCAGGGGGGCGGAAACGGGCAGGAGGAGTTC.

The CDR3 loop is CASSSSGTWGETQQHF. The CDR3 DNA sequence: TGTGCCAGCAGTTCTAGCGGGACTTGGGGAGAGACCCAGCAGCATTTT. The V and J genes are TRBV7-3 and TRBJ1-5, with TRBD1 as a possible D gene (5 bases). This CDR3 has 16 amino acids. The germline V gene encodes CDR1 SGHTA and CDR2 FQGTGA. V lost 6 bases and J lost 13, with 28 bases in between.

This clonotype was seen ten or more times. This may be a read error, as it is one base from a much larger clone. The CDR3 DNA follows: TGTGCTAGCAGCTTAGGAGCGGGGCTGAGCACCGGGGAGCTGTTTTTT. Residues: CASSLGAGLSTGELFF. The chain joins TRBV7-7 to TRBJ2-2, with 7 nucleotides matching TRBD2. The CDR3 is 16 residues long. CDR1 and CDR2 from the germline V gene are SSHAT and FNYEAQ (reference sequence).

J is TRBJ2-3 and V is TRBV9; D assignment may be TRBD1 or TRBD2 (5 bases each). The V gene's germline CDR1 is SGDLS and CDR2 YYNGEE. The V end lost 2 bases, the J end lost 14 bases, and 21 bases lay between the germline ends. The CDR3 covers 14 residues. CDR3 nucleotide sequence: TGTGCCAGCAGCGTCGGGACCCGGCTCTCAGTGCTGTATTTT. Amino acids: CASSVGTRLSVLYF.

Comments on this clonotype: A much bigger clone sits one base away, suggesting this may be a read error. This CDR3 fails to terminate in the conserved phenylalanine or tryptophan, so it likely reflects a read error. Because the CDR3's place on the DNA is in doubt, the DNA is left out and the CDR3 is given as listed by TCRdb. The V call is TRBV9, the J call TRBJ2-3; TRBD1 reflects the table's D call only, with no check against the DNA. Looked up from germline, CDR1 is SGDLS and CDR2 is YYNGEE. The CDR3 length equals 13 residues, ends included. The CDR3 is CASSEGGQGTDTL.

Only one count was recorded for this clonotype. The chain links TRBV7-6 to TRBJ2-1, with D possibly TRBD1 on 5 matching bases. The J call may be in error: the DNA end matches TRBJ2-7 better. CDR1 is SGHVS, CDR2 FNYEAQ, per germline. The CDR3 has 14 amino acids. The chain's CDR3 is CASSKALGDDEQYF. In DNA, the CDR3 is TGTGCCAGCAGCAAGGCATTAGGGGATGACGAGCAGTACTTC.